This TCR beta chain was documented in a study of regulatory T cells in long-lasting Graves disease. Study summary: Over 5 years of antithyroid drugs with positive TSH receptor antibodies was taken to mean persistent Graves' disease. Broader study findings: Thyroid tissue was not sampled; only peripheral blood was.

Specified time point: persistent/refractory GD, antithyroid drugs over 5 years with positive TRAb. Following extraction of RNA from PBMCs, that RNA was used to make the TCR library. Graves' disease was diagnosed by American Thyroid Association guidelines. Blood from the periphery, approximately 8.5 milliliters in all, was drawn into EDTA tubes. V was shortened by 3 bases and J by 0 bases, with 12 bases between the two germline ends. From germline, CDR1 is SGHVS and CDR2 FQNEAQ. This CDR3 region has 15 residues. Sequencing libraries for TCR beta were prepared with iRepertoire HTBI primers and Arm-PCR of CDR3 regions. From the multiplex PCR reads, TCRdb called clonotypes with MiXCR, one entry per CDR3 protein. The data contain 400,000 to 500,000 distinct CDR3 sequences, 20% to 25% of them singletons. Concerning this clonotype: Its target is unknown.

Sequencing was performed on peripheral blood mononuclear cells (PBMCs), taken when the disease was refractory, from a patient treated with antithyroid drugs. This TCR was sampled from a female donor with Graves disease. The V call is TRBV7-8, the J call TRBJ2-7, with D tentatively TRBD2 (5 bases). CDR3 nucleotide sequence: TGTGCCAGCAGCTTTGGGGAGATAGACTCCTACGAGCAGTACTTC. Encoded protein: CASSFGEIDSYEQYF.